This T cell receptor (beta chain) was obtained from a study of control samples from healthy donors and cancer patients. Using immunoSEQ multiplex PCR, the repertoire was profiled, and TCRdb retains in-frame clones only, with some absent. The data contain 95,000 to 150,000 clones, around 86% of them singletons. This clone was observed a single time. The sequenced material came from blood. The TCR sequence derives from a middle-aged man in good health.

The CDR3 sequence is CATSDLGLAGTSSYNEQFF. CDR3 DNA: TGTGCCACCAGTGATTTGGGACTAGCGGGGACAAGCTCCTACAATGAGCAGTTCTTC. The chain carries TRBV24-1 and TRBJ2-1, with 12 bases aligning to TRBD2. The germline V gene encodes CDR1 KGHDR and CDR2 SFDVKD. V lost 0 bases to trimming and J lost 0 bases; unmatched junction nucleotides: 5. The CDR3 loop spans 19 amino acids.